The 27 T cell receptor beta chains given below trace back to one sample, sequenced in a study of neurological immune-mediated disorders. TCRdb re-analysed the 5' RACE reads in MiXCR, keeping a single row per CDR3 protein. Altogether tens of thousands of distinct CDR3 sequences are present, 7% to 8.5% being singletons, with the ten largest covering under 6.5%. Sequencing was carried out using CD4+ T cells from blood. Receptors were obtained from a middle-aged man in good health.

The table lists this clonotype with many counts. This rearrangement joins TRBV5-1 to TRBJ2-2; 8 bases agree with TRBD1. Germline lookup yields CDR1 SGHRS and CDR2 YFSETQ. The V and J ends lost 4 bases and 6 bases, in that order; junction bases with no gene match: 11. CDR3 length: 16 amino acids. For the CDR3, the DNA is TGCGCCAGCAGCGCGGGACAGGTCAACGTGCCCGGGGAGCTGTTTTTT. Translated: CASSAGQVNVPGELFF.

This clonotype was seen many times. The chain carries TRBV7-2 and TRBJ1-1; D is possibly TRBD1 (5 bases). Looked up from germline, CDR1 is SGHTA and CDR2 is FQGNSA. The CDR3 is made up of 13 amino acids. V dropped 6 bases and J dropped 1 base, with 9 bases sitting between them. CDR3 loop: CASSLRGNTEAFF. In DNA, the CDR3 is TGTGCCAGCAGTTTGAGGGGGAACACTGAAGCTTTCTTT. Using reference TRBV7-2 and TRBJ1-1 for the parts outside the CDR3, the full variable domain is GAGVSQSPSNKVTEKGKDVELRCDPISGHTALYWYRQSLGQGLEFLIYFQGNSAPDKSGLPSDRFSAERTGGSVSTLTIQRTQQEDSAVYLCASSLRGNTEAFFGQGTRLTVV.

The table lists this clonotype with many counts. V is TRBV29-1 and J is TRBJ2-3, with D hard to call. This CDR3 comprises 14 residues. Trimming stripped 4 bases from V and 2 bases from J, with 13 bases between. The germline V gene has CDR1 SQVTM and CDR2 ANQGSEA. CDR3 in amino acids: CSVVLGLVTDTQYF. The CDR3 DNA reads TGCAGCGTTGTCCTTGGATTAGTCACAGATACGCAGTATTTT.

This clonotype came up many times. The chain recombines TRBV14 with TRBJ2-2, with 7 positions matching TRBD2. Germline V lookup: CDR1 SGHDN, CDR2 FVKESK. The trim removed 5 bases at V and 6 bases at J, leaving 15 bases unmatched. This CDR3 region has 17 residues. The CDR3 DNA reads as TGTGCCAGCAGCTTTCCCCTAGCGGCCAACCTTCCCGGGGAGCTGTTTTTT. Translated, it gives CASSFPLAANLPGELFF.

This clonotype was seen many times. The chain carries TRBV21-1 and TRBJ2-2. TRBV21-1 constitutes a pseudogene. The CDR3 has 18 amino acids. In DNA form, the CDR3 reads TGTGCCAGCAGCAAAGACTCCACGGAGTGGTCCAACACCGGGGAGCTGTTTTTT. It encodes CASSKDSTEWSNTGELFF.

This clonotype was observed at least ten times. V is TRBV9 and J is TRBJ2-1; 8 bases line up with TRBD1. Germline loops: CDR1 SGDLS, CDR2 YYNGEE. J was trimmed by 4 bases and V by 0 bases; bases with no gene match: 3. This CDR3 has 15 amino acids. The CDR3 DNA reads TGTGCCAGCAGCGTAGGCCAGGGGGCTTACAATGAGCAGTTCTTC. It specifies CASSVGQGAYNEQFF.

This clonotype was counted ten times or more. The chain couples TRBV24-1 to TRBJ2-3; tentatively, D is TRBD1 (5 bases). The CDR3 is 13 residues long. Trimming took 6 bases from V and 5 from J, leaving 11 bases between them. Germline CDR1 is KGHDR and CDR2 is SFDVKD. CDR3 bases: TGTGCCACCAGTCCTAGGGGCGTAGATACGCAGTATTTT. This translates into CATSPRGVDTQYF.

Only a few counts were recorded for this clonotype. CDR3 sequence: CASKRTGGLGELFF. The DNA for the CDR3 is TGTGCCAGTAAGCGGACAGGAGGGCTCGGGGAGCTGTTTTTT. The chain carries TRBV7-3 and TRBJ2-2; weak D call: TRBD1 (7 bases). CDR1 SGHTA and CDR2 FQGTGA come from the germline V gene. V was cut by 9 bases and J by 7 bases, with 18 bases left in between. The CDR3 consists of 14 residues.

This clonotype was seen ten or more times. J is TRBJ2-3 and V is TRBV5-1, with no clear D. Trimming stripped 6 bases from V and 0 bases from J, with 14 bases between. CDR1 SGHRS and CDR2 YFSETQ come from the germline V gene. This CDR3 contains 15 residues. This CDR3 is CASTWNSDSTDTQYF. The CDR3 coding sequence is TGCGCCAGCACGTGGAACAGTGATAGCACAGATACGCAGTATTTT.

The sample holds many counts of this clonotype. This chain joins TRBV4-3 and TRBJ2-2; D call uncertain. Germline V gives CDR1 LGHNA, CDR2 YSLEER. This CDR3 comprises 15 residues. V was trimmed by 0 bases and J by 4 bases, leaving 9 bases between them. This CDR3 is CASSQDRLSTGELFF. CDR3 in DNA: TGCGCCAGCAGCCAAGATCGACTCTCCACCGGGGAGCTGTTTTTT.

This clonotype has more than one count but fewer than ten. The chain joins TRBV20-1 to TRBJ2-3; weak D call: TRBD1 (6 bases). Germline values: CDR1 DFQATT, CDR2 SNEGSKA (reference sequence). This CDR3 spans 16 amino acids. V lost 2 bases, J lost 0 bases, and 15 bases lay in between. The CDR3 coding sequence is TGCAGTGCTAGAACGGGCTACAGGGCGAGCACAGATACGCAGTATTTT. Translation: CSARTGYRASTDTQYF.

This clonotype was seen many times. DNA for the CDR3: TGCAGTGTTATTTCGTTGAATGAGCAGTTCTTC. Its translation: CSVISLNEQFF. The chain has TRBV20-1 and TRBJ2-1; the D is unclear. V lost 7 bases and J lost 7, with 11 bases in between. Per germline, CDR1 DFQATT and CDR2 SNEGSKA (reference sequence). The CDR3 consists of 11 residues.

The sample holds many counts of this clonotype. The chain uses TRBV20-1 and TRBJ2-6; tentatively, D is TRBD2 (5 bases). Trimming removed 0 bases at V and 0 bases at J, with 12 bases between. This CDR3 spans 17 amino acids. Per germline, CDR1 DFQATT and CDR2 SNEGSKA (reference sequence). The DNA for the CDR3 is TGCAGTGCTAGAGACGGCGGGTCGAGCTCTGGGGCCAACGTCCTGACTTTC. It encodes CSARDGGSSSGANVLTF.

CDR3 sequence: CSARDLSGYEQYF. CDR3 nucleotide sequence: TGCAGTGCTAGAGATCTATCGGGCTACGAGCAGTACTTC. This chain joins TRBV20-1 and TRBJ2-7; D remains unclear. Per germline, CDR1 DFQATT and CDR2 SNEGSKA (reference sequence). Trimming left V 0 bases short and J 3 bases short, with 9 bases between. This CDR3 has 13 residues.

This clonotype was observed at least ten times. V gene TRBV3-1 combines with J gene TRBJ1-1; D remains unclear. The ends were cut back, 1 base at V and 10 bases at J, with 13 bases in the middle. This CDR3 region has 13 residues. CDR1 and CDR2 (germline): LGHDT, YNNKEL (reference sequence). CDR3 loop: CASSQGAGFGAFF. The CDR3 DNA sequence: TGTGCCAGCAGCCAAGGGGCGGGATTTGGAGCTTTCTTT. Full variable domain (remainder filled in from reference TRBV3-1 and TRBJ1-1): DTAVSQTPKYLVTQMGNDKSIKCEQNLGHDTMYWYKQDSKKFLKIMFSYNNKELIINETVPNRFSPKSPDKAHLNLHINSLELGDSAVYFCASSQGAGFGAFFGQGTRLTVV.

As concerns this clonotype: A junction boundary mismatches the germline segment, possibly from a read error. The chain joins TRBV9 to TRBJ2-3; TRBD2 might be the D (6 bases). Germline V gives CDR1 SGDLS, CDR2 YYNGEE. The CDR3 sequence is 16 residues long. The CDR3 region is CTSSVGGAGGTDTQYF. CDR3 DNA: TGTACCAGCAGCGTAGGAGGGGCGGGCGGCACAGATACGCAGTATTTT.

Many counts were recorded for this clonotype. In DNA, the CDR3 is TGTGCCAGCAGCCCACTAGGTAGCGGGAGGGGAGCGGCGAACACCGGGGAGCTGTTTTTT. As protein: CASSPLGSGRGAANTGELFF. The chain couples TRBV7-9 to TRBJ2-2; the match to TRBD2 covers 11 bases. The J segment lost 0 bases and the V segment lost 5 bases, leaving 14 bases of the junction unmatched. Germline V gene lookup returns CDR1 SEHNR and CDR2 FQNEAQ (reference sequence). CDR3 length equals 20 residues.

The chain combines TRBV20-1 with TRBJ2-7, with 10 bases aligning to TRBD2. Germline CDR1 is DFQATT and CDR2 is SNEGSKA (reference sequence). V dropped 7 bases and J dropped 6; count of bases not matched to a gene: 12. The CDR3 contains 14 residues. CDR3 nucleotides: TGCAGTGTGCCATATCCGGGACTAGCGTCCGAGCAGTACTTC. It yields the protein CSVPYPGLASEQYF.

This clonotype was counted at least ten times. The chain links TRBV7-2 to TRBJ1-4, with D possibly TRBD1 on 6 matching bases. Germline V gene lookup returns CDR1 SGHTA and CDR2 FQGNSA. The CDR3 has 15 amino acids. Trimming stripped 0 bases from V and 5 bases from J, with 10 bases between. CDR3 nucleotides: TGTGCCAGCAGCTTAGCGGGAACAGGGAATGAAAAACTGTTTTTT. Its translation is CASSLAGTGNEKLFF.

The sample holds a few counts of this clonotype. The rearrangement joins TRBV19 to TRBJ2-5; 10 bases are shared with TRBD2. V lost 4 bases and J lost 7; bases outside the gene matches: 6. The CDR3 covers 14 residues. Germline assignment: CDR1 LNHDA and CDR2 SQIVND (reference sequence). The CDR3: CASSNPSGSGTQYF. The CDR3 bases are TGTGCCAGTAGTAACCCTAGCGGGAGTGGGACCCAGTACTTC.

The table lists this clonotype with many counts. CDR3 protein: CSATVGRDTQYF. In DNA, the CDR3 is TGCAGCGCGACAGTGGGTCGGGATACGCAGTATTTT. V gene TRBV29-1 combines with J gene TRBJ2-3; D is perhaps TRBD1 (5 bases). V shed 7 bases and J shed 6 bases, with 14 bases lying between them. Germline V gene lookup returns CDR1 SQVTM and CDR2 ANQGSEA. The CDR3 has 12 amino acids.

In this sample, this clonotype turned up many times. The CDR3 spells CASSPLAYVSYEQYF. Written as DNA, the CDR3 is TGTGCCAGCAGCCCCCTAGCTTACGTCTCCTACGAGCAGTACTTC. The chain couples TRBV6-5 to TRBJ2-7, with D possibly matching TRBD2 (5 bases). V was clipped by 6 bases and J by 0 bases, with 15 bases between them. In germline, CDR1 is MNHEY, CDR2 SVGAGI. CDR3 size: 15 residues.

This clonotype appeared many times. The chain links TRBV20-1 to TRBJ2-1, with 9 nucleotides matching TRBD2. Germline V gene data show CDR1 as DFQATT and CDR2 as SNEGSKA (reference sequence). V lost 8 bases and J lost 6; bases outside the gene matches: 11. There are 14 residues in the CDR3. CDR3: CSFLGGRARNEQFF. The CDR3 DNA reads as TGCAGTTTCCTGGGCGGGAGGGCCCGCAATGAGCAGTTCTTC.

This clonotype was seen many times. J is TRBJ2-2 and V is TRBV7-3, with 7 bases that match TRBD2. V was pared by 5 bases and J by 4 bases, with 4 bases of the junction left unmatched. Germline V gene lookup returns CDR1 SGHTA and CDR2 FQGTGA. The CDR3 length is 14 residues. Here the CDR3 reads CASSPGGSTGELFF. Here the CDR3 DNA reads TGTGCCAGCAGCCCCGGGGGGAGCACCGGGGAGCTGTTTTTT.

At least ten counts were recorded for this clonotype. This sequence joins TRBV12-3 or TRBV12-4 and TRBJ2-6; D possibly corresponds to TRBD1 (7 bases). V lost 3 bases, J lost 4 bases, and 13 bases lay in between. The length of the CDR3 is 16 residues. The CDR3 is CASSFKGAGGANVLTF. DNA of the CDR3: TGTGCCAGCAGTTTTAAGGGGGCGGGAGGGGCCAACGTCCTGACTTTC.

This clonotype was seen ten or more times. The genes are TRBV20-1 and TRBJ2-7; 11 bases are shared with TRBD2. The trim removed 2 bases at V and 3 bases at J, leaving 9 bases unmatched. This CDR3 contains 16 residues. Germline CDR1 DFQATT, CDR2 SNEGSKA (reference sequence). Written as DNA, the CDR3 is TGCAGTGCTAGATTTAGCGGGAGGGGCCAGGACTACGAGCAGTACTTC. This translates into CSARFSGRGQDYEQYF.

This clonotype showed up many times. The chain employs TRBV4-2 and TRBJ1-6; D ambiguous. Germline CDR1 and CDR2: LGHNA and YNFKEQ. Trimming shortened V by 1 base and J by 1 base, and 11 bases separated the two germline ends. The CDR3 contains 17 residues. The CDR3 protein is CASSQGLLGSYNSPLHF. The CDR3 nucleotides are TGTGCCAGCAGCCAAGGACTCCTGGGGTCCTATAATTCACCCCTCCACTTT.